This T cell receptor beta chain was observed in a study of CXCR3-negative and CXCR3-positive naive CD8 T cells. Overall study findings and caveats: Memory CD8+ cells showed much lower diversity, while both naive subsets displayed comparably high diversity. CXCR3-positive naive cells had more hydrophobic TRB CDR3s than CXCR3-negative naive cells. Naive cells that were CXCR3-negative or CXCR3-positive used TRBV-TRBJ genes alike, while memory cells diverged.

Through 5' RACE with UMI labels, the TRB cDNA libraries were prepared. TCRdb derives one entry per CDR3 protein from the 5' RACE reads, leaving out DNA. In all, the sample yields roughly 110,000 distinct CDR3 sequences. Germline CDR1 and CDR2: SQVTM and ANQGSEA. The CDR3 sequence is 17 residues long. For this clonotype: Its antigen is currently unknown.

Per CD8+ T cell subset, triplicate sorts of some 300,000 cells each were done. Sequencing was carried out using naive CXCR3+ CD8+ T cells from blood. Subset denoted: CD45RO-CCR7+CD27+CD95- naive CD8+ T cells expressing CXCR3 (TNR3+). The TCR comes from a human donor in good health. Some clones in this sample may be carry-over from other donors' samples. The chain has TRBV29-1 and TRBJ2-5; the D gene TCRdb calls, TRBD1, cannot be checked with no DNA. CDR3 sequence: CSVEDNSGTGIQETQYF.